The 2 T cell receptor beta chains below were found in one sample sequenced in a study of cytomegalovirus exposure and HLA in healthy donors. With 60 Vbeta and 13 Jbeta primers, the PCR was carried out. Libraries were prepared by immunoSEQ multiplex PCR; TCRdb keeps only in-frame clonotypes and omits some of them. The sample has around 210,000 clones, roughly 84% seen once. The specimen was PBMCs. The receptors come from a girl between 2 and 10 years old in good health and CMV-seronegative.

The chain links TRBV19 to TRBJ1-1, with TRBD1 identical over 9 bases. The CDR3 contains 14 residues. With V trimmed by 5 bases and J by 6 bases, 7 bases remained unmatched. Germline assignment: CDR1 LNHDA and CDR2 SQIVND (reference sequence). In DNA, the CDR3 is TGTGCCAGTAGTCTGGGACAGGGAATTGCTGAAGCTTTCTTT. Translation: CASSLGQGIAEAFF. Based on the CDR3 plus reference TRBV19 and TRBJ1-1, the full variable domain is DGGITQSPKYLFRKEGQNVTLSCEQNLNHDAMYWYRQDPGQGLRLIYYSQIVNDFQKGDIAEGYSVSREKKESFPLTVTSAQKNPTAFYLCASSLGQGIAEAFFGQGTRLTVV.

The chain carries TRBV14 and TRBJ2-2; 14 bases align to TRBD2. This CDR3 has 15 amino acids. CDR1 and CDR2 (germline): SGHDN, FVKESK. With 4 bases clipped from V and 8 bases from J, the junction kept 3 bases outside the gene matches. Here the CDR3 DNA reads TGTGCCAGCAGCCGGACTAGCGGGAGGAGAGGGGAGCTGTTTTTT. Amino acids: CASSRTSGRRGELFF.